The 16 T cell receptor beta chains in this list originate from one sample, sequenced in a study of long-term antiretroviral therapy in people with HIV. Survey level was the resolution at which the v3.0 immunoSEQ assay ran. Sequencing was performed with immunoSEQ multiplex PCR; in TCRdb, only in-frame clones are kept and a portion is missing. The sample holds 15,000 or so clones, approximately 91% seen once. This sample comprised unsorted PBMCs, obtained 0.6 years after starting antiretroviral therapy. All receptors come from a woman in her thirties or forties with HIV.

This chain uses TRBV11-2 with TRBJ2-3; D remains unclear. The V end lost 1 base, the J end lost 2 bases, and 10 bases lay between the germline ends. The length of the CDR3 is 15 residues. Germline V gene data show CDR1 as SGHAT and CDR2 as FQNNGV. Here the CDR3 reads CASSLGTPYTDTQYF. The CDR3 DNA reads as TGTGCCAGCAGCTTAGGAACTCCGTACACAGATACGCAGTATTTT. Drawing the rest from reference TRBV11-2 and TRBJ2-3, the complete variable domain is EAGVAQSPRYKIIEKRQSVAFWCNPISGHATLYWYQQILGQGPKLLIQFQNNGVVDDSQLPKDRFSAERLKGVDSTLKIQPAKLEDSAVYLCASSLGTPYTDTQYFGPGTRLTVL.

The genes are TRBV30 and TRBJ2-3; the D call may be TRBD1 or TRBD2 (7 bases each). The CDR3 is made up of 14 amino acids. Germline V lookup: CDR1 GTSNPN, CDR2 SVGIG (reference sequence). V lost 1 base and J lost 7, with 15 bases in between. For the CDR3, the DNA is TGTGCCTGGAGTGGAGGGGGGGGACAGTATACGCAGTATTTT. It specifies CAWSGGGGQYTQYF.

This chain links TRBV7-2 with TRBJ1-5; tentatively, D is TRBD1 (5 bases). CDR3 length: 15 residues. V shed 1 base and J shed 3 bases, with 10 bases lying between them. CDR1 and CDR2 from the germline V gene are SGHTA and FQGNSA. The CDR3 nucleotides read TGTGCCAGCAGCTTAGGACAGACAATCAATCAGCCCCAGCATTTT. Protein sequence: CASSLGQTINQPQHF.

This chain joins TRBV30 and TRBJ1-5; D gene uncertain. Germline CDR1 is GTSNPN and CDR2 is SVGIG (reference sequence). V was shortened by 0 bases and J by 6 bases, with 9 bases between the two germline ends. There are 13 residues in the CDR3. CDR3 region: CAWSVREGQPQHF. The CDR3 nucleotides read TGTGCCTGGAGTGTACGGGAGGGTCAGCCCCAGCATTTT.

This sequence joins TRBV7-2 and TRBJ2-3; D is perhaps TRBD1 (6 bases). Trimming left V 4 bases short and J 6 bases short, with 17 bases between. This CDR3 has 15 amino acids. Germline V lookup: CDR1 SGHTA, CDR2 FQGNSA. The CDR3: CASSSQGPGTDTQYF. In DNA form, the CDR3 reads TGTGCCAGCAGCTCTCAGGGGCCCGGAACGGATACGCAGTATTTT.

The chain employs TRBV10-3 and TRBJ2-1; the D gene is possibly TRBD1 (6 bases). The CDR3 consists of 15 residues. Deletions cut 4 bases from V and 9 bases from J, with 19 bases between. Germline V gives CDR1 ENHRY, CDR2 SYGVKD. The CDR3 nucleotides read TGTGCCATCAGTGTATCAGGGGATAATTCGGGTGAGCAGTTCTTC. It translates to CAISVSGDNSGEQFF.

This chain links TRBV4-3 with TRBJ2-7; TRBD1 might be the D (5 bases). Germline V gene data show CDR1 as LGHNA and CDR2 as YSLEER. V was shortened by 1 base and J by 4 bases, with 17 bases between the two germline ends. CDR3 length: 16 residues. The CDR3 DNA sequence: TGCGCCAGCAGCCAAGCGGACACCGGACGACGTTACGAGCAGTACTTC. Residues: CASSQADTGRRYEQYF.

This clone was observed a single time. CDR3 bases: TGTGCCTGGAGTCGCAGCCATAACTATGGCTACACCTTC. As protein: CAWSRSHNYGYTF. This chain links TRBV30 with TRBJ1-2; D uncertain. Germline lookup yields CDR1 GTSNPN and CDR2 SVGIG (reference sequence). Trimming took 2 bases from V and 1 from J, leaving 8 bases between them. CDR3 length: 13 residues.

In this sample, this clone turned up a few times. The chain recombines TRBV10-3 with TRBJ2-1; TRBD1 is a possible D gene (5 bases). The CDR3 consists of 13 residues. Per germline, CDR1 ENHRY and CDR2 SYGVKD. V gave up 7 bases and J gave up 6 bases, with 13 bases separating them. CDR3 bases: TGTGCCATCAACCAGGGTTCTGGCAATGAGCAGTTCTTC. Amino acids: CAINQGSGNEQFF.

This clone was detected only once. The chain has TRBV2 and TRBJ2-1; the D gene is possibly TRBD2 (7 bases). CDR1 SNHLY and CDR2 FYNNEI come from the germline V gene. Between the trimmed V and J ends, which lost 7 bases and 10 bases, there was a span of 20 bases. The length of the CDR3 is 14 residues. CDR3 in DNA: TGTGCCAGCAAGGACGGGGGGCCCGGTCGGGAGCAGTTCTTC. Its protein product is CASKDGGPGREQFF. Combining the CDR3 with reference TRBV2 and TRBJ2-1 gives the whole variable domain EPEVTQTPSHQVTQMGQEVILRCVPISNHLYFYWYRQILGQKVEFLVSFYNNEISEKSEIFDDQFSVERPDGSNFTLKIRSTKLEDSAMYFCASKDGGPGREQFFGPGTRLTVL.

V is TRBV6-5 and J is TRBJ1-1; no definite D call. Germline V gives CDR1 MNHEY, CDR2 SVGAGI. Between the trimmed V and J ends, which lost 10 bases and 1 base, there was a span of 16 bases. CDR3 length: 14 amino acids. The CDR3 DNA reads TGTGCCACCATACCCCTCCGGGGGAACACTGAAGCTTTCTTT. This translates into CATIPLRGNTEAFF.

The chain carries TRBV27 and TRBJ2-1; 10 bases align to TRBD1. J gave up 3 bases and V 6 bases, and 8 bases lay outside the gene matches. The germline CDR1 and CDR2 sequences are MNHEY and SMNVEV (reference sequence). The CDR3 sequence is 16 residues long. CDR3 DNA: TGTGCCAGCAGGAGGGCGACAGGGGGCTACTACAATGAGCAGTTCTTC. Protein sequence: CASRRATGGYYNEQFF.

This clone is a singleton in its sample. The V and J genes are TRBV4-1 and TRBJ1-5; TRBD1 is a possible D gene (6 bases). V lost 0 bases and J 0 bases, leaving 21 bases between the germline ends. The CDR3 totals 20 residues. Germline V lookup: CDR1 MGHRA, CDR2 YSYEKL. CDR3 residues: CASSQEPQDSRLYSNQPQHF. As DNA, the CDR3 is TGCGCCAGCAGCCAAGAACCCCAGGACAGCCGACTCTATAGCAATCAGCCCCAGCATTTT.

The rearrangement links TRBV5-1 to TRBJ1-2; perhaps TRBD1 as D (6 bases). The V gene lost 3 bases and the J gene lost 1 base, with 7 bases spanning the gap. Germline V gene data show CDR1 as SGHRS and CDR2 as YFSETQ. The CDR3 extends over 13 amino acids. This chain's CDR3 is CASSSQGNYGYTF. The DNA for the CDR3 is TGCGCCAGCAGCTCACAGGGTAACTATGGCTACACCTTC.

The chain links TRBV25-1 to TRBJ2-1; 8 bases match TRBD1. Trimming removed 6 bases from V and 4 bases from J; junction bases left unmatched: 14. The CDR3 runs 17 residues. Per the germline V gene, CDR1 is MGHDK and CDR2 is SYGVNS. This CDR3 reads CASSGGGGTGTYNEQFF. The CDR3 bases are TGTGCCAGCAGCGGGGGAGGTGGGACAGGTACATACAATGAGCAGTTCTTC.

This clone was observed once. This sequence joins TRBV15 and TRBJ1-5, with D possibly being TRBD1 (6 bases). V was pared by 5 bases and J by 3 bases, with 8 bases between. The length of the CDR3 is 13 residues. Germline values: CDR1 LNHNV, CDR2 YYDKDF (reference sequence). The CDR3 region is CATSGDTNQPQHF. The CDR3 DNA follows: TGTGCCACCAGCGGGGACACCAATCAGCCCCAGCATTTT.